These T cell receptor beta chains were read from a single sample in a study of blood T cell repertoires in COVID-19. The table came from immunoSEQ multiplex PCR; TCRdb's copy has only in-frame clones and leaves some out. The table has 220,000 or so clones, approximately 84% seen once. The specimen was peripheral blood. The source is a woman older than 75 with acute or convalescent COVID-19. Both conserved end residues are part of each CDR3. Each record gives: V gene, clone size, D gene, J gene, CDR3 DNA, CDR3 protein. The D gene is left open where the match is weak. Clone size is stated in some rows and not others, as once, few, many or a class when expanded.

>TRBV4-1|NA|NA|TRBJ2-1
TGCGCCAGCAGCCAAGTAAACAATGAGCAGTTCTTC
CASSQVNNEQFF
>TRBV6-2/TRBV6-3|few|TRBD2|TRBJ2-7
TGTGCCAGCAGTTTCCTGGGACTAGCCCCCGACGAGCAGTACTTC
CASSFLGLAPDEQYF
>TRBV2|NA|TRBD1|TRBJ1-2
TGTGCCAGCAGAGACAGGGGGGACTATGGCTACACCTTC
CASRDRGDYGYTF
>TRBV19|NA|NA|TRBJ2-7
TGTGCCAGTAGTACAGATATATCCTACGAGCAGTACTTC
CASSTDISYEQYF
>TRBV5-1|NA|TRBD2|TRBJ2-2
TGCGCCAGCAGCCAACGACTAGCGGGAGGCTGGGACACCGGGGAGCTGTTTTTT
CASSQRLAGGWDTGELFF
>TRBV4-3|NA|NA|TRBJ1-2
TGCGCCAGCAGCCAAGGAGGTTTTGGCTACACCTTC
CASSQGGFGYTF
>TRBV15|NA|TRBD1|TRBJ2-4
TGTGCCACCAGCACCGGTCAGGGGGTCGACATTCAGTACTTC
CATSTGQGVDIQYF
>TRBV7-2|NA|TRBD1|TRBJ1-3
TGTGCCAGCAGCAGGGACAGCGGCCCCTCTGGAAACACCATATATTTT
CASSRDSGPSGNTIYF
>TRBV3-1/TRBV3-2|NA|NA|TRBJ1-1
TGTGCCAGCAGCCAAGGTCAGGGGAGCACTGAAGCTTTCTTT
CASSQGQGSTEAFF
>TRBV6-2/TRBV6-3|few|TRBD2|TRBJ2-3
TGTGCCAGCAGTAGAAGGACTAGCGGGGGCACAGATACGCAGTATTTT
CASSRRTSGGTDTQYF